The clone carrying this T cell receptor (beta chain) appeared a few times. This entry comes from a study of T cell responses to AZD1222 COVID-19 vaccine. Sequenced by immunoSEQ multiplex PCR; TCRdb stores in-frame clones only, minus some. The table has about 55,000 clones, about 85% seen once. Sequencing was performed on peripheral blood, taken on day 0 of AZD1222 vaccination. This clonotype originated in an adult in good health.

The CDR3 DNA sequence: TGTGCCAGCAGCTTGGATAGTTACATGCTACCTTTCTTT. Translation gives CASSLDSYMLPFF. The rearrangement uses TRBV11-2 and TRBJ1-1; D gene unclear. The germline CDR1 and CDR2 sequences are SGHAT and FQNNGV. V was shortened by 3 bases and J by 12 bases, with 17 bases between the two germline ends. The CDR3 is 13 amino acids.